This TCR beta chain came from a study of blood T cell repertoires in COVID-19. Whole-study context: COVID-19 samples, acute and convalescent, were from the United States, Italy and Spain. PBMCs, B-cell-depleted T cells, or T cells were the source of the cDNA or gDNA that made up the material.

This clone was found once. Authors' analysis steps: Amplification of reference gene primers provided the estimated nucleated cell counts. Measured with immunoSEQ multiplex PCR; TCRdb has only the in-frame clones, and not every one. That table is the source of V, J and clone size, and D and trimming were worked out from the DNA. The sample carries some 210,000 clones, more than 70% recorded once. V was clipped by 8 bases and J by 8 bases, with 18 bases between them. The CDR3 has 13 amino acids. V gene TRBV12-3 or TRBV12-4 combines with J gene TRBJ1-1, with D perhaps TRBD1 (6 bases). Specimen: peripheral blood. The source is a woman between 40 and 55 years old who had recovered from COVID-19. The CDR3 loop is CASCSTGQWEAFF. The CDR3 region has the DNA TGTGCCAGCTGTTCCACAGGGCAGTGGGAAGCTTTCTTT.